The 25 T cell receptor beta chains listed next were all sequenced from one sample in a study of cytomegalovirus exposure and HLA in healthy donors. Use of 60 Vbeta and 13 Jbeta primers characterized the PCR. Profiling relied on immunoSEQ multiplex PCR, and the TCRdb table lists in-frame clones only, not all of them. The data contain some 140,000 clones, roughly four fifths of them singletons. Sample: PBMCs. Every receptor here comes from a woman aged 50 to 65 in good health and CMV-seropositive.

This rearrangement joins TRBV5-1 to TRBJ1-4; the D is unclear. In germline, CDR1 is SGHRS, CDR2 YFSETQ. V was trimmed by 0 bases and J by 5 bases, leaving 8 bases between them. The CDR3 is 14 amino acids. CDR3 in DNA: TGCGCCAGCAGCTTGGAGGCGGTGAATGAAAAACTGTTTTTT. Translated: CASSLEAVNEKLFF.

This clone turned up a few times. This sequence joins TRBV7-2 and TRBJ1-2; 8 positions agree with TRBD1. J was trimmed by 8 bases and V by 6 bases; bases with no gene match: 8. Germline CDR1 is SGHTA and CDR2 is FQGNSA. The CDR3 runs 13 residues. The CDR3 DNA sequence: TGTGCCAGCAGGCGGGACAGGTCGGCCGGCTACACCTTC. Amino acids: CASRRDRSAGYTF.

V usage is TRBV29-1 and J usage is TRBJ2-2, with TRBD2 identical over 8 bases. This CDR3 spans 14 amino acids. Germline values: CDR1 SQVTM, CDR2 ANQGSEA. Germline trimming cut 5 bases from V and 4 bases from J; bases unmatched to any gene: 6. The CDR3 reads CSVNGGAGTGELFF. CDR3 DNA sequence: TGCAGCGTTAACGGGGGGGCGGGCACCGGGGAGCTGTTTTTT.

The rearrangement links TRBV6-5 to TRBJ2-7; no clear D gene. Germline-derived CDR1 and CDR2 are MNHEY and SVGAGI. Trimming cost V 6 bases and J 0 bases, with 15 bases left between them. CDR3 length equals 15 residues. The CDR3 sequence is CASRSADASSYEQYF. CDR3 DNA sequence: TGTGCCAGCAGGTCAGCAGACGCTAGCTCCTACGAGCAGTACTTC.

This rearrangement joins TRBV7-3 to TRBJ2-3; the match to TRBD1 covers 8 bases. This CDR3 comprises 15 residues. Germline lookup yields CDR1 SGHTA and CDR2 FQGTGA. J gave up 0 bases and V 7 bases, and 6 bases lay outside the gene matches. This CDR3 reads CASTLDRASTDTQYF. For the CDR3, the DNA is TGTGCCAGCACACTGGACAGGGCGAGCACAGATACGCAGTATTTT.

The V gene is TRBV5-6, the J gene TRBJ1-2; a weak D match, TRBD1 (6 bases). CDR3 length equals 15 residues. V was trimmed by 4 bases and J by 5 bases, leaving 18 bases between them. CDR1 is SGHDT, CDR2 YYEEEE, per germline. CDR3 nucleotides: TGTGCCAGCAGCCCAGGACAGAGCGAGAGATATGGCTACACCTTC. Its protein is CASSPGQSERYGYTF.

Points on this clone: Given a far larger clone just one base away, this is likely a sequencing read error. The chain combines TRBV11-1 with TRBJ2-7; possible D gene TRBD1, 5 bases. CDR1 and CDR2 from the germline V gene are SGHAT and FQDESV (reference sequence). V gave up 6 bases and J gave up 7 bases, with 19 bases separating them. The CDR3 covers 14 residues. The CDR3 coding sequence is TGTGCCAGCAGTCCTAACAGGCTCCCCTGGGAGCAGTACTTC. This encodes CASSPNRLPWEQYF.

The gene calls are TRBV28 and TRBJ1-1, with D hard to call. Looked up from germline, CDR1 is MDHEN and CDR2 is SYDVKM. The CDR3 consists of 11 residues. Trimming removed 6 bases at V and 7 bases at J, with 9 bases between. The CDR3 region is CASRRTLEAFF. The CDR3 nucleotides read TGTGCCAGCAGGCGGACTCTTGAAGCTTTCTTT.

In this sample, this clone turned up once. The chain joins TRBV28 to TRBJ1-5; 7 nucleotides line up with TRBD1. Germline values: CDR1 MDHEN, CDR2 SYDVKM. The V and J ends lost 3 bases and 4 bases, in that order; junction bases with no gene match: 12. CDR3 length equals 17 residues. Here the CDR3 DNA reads TGTGCCAGCAGTTTCGCCGGGACAGCCCGACGGAATCAGCCCCAGCATTTT. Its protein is CASSFAGTARRNQPQHF.

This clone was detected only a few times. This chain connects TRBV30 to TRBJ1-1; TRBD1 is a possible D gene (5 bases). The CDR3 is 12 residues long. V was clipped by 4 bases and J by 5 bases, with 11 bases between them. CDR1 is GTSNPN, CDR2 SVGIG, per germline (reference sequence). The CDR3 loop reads CAWNLGGTEAFF. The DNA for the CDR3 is TGTGCCTGGAACCTCGGGGGGACTGAAGCTTTCTTT.

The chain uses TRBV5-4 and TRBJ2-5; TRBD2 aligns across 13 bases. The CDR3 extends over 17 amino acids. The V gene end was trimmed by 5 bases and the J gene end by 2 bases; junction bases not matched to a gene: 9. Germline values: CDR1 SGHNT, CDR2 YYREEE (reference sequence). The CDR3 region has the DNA TGTGCCAGCAGAGCTGGGACTAGCGGGGAGAGTCAAGAGACCCAGTACTTC. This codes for CASRAGTSGESQETQYF.

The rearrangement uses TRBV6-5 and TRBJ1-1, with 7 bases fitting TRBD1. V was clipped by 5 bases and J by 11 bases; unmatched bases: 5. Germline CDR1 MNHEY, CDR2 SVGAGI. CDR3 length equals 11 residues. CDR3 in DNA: TGTGCCAGCAGTCGGGACAGTGACGCTTTCTTT. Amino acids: CASSRDSDAFF.

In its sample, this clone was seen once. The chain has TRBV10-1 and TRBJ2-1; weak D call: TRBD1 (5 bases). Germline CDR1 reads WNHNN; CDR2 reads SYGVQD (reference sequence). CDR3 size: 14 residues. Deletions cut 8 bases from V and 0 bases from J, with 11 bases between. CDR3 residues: CASSGASSYNEQFF. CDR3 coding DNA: TGCGCCAGCTCTGGGGCCTCCTCCTACAATGAGCAGTTCTTC.

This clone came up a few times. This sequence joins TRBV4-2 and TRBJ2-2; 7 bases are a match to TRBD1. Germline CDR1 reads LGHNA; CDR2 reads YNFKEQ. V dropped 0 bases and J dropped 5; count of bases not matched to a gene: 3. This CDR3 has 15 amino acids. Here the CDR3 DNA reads TGTGCCAGCAGCCAAGAGGGACAGATTACCGGGGAGCTGTTTTTT. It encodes CASSQEGQITGELFF.

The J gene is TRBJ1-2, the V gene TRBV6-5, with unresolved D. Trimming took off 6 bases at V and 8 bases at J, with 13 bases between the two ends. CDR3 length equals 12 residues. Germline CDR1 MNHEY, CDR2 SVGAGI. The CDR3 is CASSRGGRGYTF. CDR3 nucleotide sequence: TGTGCCAGCAGCCGAGGTGGTCGGGGCTACACCTTC.

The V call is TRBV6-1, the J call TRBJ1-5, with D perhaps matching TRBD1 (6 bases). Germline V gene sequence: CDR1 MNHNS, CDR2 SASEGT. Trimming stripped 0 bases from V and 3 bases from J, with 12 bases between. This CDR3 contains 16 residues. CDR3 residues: CASSEAMGHHNQPQHF. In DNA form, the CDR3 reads TGTGCCAGCAGTGAAGCGATGGGACATCACAATCAGCCCCAGCATTTT.

The CDR3 sequence is CASSAQDSLTSPLHF. CDR3 sequence (DNA): TGTGCCAGCAGTGCCCAGGACTCCCTGACATCACCCCTCCACTTT. The V and J genes are TRBV6-1 and TRBJ1-6; D call uncertain. The V gene lost 4 bases and the J gene lost 10 bases, with 17 bases spanning the gap. Per germline, CDR1 MNHNS and CDR2 SASEGT. The CDR3 has 15 amino acids.

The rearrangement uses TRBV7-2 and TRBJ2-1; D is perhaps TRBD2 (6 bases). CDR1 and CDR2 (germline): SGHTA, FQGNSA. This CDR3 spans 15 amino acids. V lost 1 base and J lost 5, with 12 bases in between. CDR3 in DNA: TGTGCCAGCAGCTTAGTCGGGACGGGAGACAATGAGCAGTTCTTC. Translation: CASSLVGTGDNEQFF.

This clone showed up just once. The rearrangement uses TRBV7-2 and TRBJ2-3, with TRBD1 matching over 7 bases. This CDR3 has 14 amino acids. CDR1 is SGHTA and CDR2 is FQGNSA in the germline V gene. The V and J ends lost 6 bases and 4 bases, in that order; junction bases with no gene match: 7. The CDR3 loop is CASRDTGAADTQYF. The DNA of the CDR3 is TGTGCCAGCAGGGATACAGGGGCGGCAGATACGCAGTATTTT.

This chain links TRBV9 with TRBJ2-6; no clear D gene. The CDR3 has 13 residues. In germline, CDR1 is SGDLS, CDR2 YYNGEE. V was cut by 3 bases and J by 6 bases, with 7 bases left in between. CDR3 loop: CASSGLAANVLTF. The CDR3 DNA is TGTGCCAGCAGCGGACTCGCGGCCAACGTCCTGACTTTC.

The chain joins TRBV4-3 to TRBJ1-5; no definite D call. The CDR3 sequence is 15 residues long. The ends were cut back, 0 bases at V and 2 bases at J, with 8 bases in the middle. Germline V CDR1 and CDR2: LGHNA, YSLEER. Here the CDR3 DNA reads TGCGCCAGCAGCCAAGATGCGGCAGGCAATCAGCCCCAGCATTTT. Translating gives CASSQDAAGNQPQHF.

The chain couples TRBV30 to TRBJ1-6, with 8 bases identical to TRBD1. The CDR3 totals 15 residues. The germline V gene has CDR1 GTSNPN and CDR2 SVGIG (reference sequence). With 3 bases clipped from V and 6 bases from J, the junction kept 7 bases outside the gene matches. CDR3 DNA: TGTGCCTGGAGCCTGACAGGGGTCGGTAATTCACCCCTCCACTTT. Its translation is CAWSLTGVGNSPLHF.

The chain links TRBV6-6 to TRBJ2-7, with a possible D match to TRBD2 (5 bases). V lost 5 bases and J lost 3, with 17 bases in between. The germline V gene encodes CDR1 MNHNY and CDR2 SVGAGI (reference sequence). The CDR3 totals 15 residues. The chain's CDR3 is CASSKGKDYLYEQYF. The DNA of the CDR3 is TGTGCCAGCAGTAAAGGCAAAGACTACCTCTACGAGCAGTACTTC.

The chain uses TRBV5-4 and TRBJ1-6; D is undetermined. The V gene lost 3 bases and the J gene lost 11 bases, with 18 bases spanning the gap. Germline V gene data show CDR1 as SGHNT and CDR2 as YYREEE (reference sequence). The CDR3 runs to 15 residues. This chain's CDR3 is CASSSWEGTKPPLHF. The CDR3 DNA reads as TGTGCCAGCAGCTCCTGGGAGGGCACCAAACCACCCCTCCACTTT. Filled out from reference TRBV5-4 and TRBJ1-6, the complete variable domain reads ETGVTQSPTHLIKTRGQQVTLRCSSQSGHNTVSWYQQALGQGPQFIFQYYREEENGRGNFPPRFSGLQFPNYSSELNVNALELDDSALYLCASSSWEGTKPPLHFGNGTRLTVT.

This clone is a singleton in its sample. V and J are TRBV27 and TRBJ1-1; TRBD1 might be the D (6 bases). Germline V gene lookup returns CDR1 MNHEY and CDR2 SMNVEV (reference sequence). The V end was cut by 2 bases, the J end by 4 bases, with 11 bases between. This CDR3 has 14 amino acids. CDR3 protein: CASSLHRVGTEAFF. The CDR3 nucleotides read TGTGCCAGCAGTTTACACAGGGTGGGCACTGAAGCTTTCTTT.